The present T cell receptor beta chain was sequenced within a study of OX40 agonist ivuxolimab in advanced cancers. As for the study in general: Patients took ivuxolimab, an agonistic anti-OX40 (CD134) antibody.

Trimming left V 5 bases short and J 3 bases short, with 14 bases between. CDR3 length equals 14 residues. The V gene's germline CDR1 is SGHVS and CDR2 FQNEAQ. The repertoire was sequenced with immunoSEQ multiplex PCR; TCRdb's copy has only in-frame clones and lacks some. The data show 20,000 to 25,000 clones, about nine tenths seen once. As to this clone: Its antigen is unidentified.

General observations from the study: Nonresponders included some who also had low normalized T-cell clonal expansion. CD8+ T cells (on average) carried more expanded clones than CD4+ T cells.

Autoimmune disease history or systemic immunosuppression led to patient exclusion. The receptor was derived from an adult with an advanced solid tumor such as melanoma, head and neck, liver or kidney cancer. This rearrangement joins TRBV7-8 to TRBJ2-7; tentative D call: TRBD2 (5 bases). Here the sequenced sample was CD4+ or CD8+ T cells sorted from blood, taken in a trial of the OX40 agonist ivuxolimab. CDR3 loop: CASSRGADFYEQYF. The CDR3, as DNA: TGTGCCAGCAGCCGGGGAGCGGACTTCTACGAGCAGTACTTC. Complete variable domain (other parts from reference TRBV7-8 and TRBJ2-7): GAGVSQSPRYKVAKRGQDVALRCDPISGHVSLFWYQQALGQGPEFLTYFQNEAQLDKSGLPSDRFFAERPEGSVSTLKIQRTQQEDSAVYLCASSRGADFYEQYFGPGTRLTVT.